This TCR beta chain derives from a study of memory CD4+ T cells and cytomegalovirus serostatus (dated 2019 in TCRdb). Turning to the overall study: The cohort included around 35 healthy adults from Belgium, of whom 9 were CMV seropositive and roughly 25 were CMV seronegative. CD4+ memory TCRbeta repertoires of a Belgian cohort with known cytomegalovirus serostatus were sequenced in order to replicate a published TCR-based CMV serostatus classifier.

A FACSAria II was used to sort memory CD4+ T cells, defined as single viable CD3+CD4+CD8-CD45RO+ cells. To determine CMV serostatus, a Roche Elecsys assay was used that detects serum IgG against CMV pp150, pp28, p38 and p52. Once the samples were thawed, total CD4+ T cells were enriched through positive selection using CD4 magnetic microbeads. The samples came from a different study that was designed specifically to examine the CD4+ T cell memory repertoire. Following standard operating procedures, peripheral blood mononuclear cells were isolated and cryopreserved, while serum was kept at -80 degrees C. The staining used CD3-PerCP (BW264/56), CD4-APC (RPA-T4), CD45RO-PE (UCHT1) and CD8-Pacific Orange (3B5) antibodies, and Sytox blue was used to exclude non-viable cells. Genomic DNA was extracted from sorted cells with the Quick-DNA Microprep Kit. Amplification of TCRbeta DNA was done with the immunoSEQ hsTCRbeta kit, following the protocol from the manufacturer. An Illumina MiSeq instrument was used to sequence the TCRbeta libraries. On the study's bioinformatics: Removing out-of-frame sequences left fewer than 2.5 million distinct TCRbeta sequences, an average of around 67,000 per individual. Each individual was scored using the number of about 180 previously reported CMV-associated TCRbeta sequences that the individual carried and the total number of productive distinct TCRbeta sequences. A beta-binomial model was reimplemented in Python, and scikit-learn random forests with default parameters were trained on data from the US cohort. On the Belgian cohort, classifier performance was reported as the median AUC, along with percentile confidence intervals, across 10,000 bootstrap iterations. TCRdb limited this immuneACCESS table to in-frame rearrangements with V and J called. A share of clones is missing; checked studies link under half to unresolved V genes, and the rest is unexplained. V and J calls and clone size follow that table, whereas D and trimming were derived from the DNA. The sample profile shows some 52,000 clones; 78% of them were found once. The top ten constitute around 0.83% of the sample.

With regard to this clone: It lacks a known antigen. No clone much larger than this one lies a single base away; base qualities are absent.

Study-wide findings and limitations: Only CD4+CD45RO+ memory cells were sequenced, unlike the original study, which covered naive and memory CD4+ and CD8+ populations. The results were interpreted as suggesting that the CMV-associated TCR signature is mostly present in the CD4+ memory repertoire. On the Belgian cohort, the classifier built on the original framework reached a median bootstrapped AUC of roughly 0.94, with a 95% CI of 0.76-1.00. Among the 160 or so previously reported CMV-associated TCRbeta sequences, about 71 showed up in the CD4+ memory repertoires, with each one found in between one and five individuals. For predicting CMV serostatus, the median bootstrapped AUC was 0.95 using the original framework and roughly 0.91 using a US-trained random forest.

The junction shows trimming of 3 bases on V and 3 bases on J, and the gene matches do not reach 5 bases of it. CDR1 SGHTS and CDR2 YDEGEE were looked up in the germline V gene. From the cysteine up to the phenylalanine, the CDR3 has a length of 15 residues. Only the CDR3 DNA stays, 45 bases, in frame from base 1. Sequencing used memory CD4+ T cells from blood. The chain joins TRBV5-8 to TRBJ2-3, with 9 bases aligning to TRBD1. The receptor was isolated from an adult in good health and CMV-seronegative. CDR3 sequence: CASSYRQGVTDTQYF. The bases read TGTGCCAGCAGCTACCGACAGGGGGTAACAGATACGCAGTATTTT.